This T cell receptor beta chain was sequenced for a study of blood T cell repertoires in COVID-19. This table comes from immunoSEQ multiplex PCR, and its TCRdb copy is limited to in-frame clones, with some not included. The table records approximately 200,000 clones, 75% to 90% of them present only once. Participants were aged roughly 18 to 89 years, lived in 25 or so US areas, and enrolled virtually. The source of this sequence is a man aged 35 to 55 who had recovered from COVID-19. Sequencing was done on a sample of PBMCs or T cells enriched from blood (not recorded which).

CDR3 protein: CASSQRDRRDGDGYTF. For the CDR3, the DNA is TGTGCCAGCAGCCAACGTGACAGGCGCGACGGGGATGGCTACACCTTC. The chain joins TRBV4-2 to TRBJ1-2, with D tentatively TRBD1 (6 bases). This CDR3 is built from 16 residues. V gave up 2 bases and J gave up 6 bases, with 19 bases separating them. Germline CDR1 reads LGHNA; CDR2 reads YNFKEQ.